These T cell receptor beta chains were read from a single sample in a study of T cell responses to AZD1222 COVID-19 vaccine. Assay used: immunoSEQ multiplex PCR; TCRdb lists only in-frame clones, some missing. The sample lists about 110,000 clones; roughly 89% were seen once. This sample comprised peripheral blood, obtained 28 days after the second AZD1222 dose. These receptors came from an adult who received the AZD1222 COVID-19 vaccine. Both conserved end residues are part of each CDR3. Fields, in order: J gene, D gene, V gene, clone size, CDR3 protein, CDR3 DNA. D genes are given only for firm matches. Clone size is shown for a subset of rows, as once, few, many or a class of expanded clone.

>TRBJ1-1|.|TRBV16|.
CASSLQVRGNTEAFF
TGTGCCAGCAGCCTTCAGGTACGGGGTAACACTGAAGCTTTCTTT
>TRBJ2-2|.|TRBV6-6|.
CAAGVGGTGELFF
TGTGCCGCAGGGGTCGGAGGAACCGGGGAGCTGTTTTTT
>TRBJ1-4|.|TRBV29-1|.
CSAEDTTNEKLFF
TGCAGCGCTGAAGATACAACTAATGAAAAACTGTTTTTT
>TRBJ2-7|TRBD2|TRBV7-3|.
CASSLGLAGEQYF
TGTGCCAGCAGCTTGGGACTAGCGGGTGAGCAGTACTTC
>TRBJ1-2|TRBD1|TRBV28|.
CASSNRQGGTNYGYTF
TGTGCCAGCAGTAACCGACAGGGTGGAACTAACTATGGCTACACCTTC
>TRBJ2-1|.|TRBV5-6|.
CASSALGGTLDEQFF
TGTGCCAGCAGCGCCCTAGGGGGGACCTTGGATGAGCAGTTCTTC
>TRBJ1-3|.|TRBV19|.
CASSGDVFGTIYF
TGTGCCAGTAGTGGGGACGTATTCGGCACCATATATTTT
>TRBJ2-6|TRBD2|TRBV5-1|.
CASSLRGVPGANVLTF
TGCGCCAGCAGCTTGCGGGGGGTACCTGGGGCCAACGTCCTGACTTTC
>TRBJ1-5|.|TRBV19|once
CASNRDYQPQHF
TGTGCCAGCAACAGGGATTATCAGCCCCAGCATTTT
>TRBJ1-1|TRBD1|TRBV3-1/TRBV3-2|.
CASSQGGQTEAFF
TGTGCCAGCAGCCAAGGGGGACAGACTGAAGCTTTCTTT
>TRBJ2-5|.|TRBV5-1|.
CASSGEETQYF
TGCGCCAGCAGCGGGGAAGAGACCCAGTACTTC
>TRBJ1-2|.|TRBV11-2|.
CASSMPDLYGYTF
TGTGCCAGCAGCATGCCGGATCTCTATGGCTACACCTTC
>TRBJ2-3|.|TRBV29-1|few
CSVAASAPDTQYF
TGCAGCGTTGCAGCTAGCGCCCCAGATACGCAGTATTTT
>TRBJ1-3|.|TRBV9|.
CASSVAGRPYSGNTIYF
TGTGCCAGCAGCGTAGCGGGCAGGCCCTACTCTGGAAACACCATATATTTT
>TRBJ2-3|.|TRBV12-3/TRBV12-4|.
CASSSTDTQYF
TGTGCCAGCAGCTCTACTGATACGCAGTATTTT
>TRBJ2-2|.|TRBV7-9|.
CASSPTGTLNTGELFF
TGTGCCAGCAGCCCAACTGGGACTTTGAACACCGGGGAGCTGTTTTTT
>TRBJ1-1|.|TRBV7-3|medium-sized
CASRPAGGSNTEAFF
TGTGCCAGCAGACCCGCGGGGGGATCGAACACTGAAGCTTTCTTT
>TRBJ2-1|TRBD2|TRBV10-3|.
CAISETYGLAGVYNEQFF
TGTGCCATCAGTGAGACCTACGGACTAGCGGGAGTCTACAATGAGCAGTTCTTC
>TRBJ2-3|.|TRBV5-1|.
CASSMGQEDTDTQYF
TGCGCCAGCAGCATGGGACAAGAAGACACAGATACGCAGTATTTT
>TRBJ1-2|TRBD1|TRBV3-1/TRBV3-2|.
CASSQGARTGDGYTF
TGTGCCAGCAGCCAGGGAGCTAGGACAGGGGATGGCTACACCTTC
>TRBJ2-3|.|TRBV7-8|.
CASSLGGGPDTQYF
TGTGCCAGCAGCTTAGGGGGGGGCCCAGATACGCAGTATTTT
>TRBJ1-2|.|TRBV3-1/TRBV3-2|.
CASSHLDSHYTF
TGTGCCAGCAGCCACCTGGACAGCCACTACACCTTC
>TRBJ1-6|.|TRBV11-3|many
CASSFTHLNSPLHF
TGTGCCAGCAGCTTTACGCACCTCAATTCACCCCTCCACTTT
>TRBJ1-1|.|TRBV9|.
CASSVGETEAFF
TGTGCCAGCAGCGTAGGAGAGACTGAAGCTTTCTTT
>TRBJ2-7|TRBD2|TRBV6-5|.
CASRGTSGIHEQYF
TGTGCCAGCAGGGGGACTAGCGGGATCCACGAGCAGTACTTC
>TRBJ1-5|.|TRBV11-3|.
CASSLKNASGRPSAQHF
TGTGCCAGCAGCTTAAAAAACGCCTCGGGCCGCCCCAGCGCCCAGCATTTT
>TRBJ1-5|.|TRBV18|.
CASSLSGTNFEPQHF
TGTGCCAGCTCACTATCCGGGACCAACTTTGAGCCCCAGCATTTT
>TRBJ2-1|.|TRBV9|.
CASTSHGGSGQFF
TGTGCCAGCACCTCCCATGGGGGATCGGGGCAGTTCTTC
>TRBJ1-5|.|TRBV28|few
CASSFSGQPQHF
TGTGCCAGCAGTTTCTCGGGACAGCCCCAGCATTTT
>TRBJ1-1|TRBD1|TRBV18|.
CASSPGTGASIWNTEAFF
TGTGCCAGCTCTCCTGGGACAGGGGCAAGTATCTGGAACACTGAAGCTTTCTTT
>TRBJ2-5|.|TRBV5-1|.
CASSPVPSETQYF
TGCGCCAGCAGCCCGGTCCCATCGGAGACCCAGTACTTC
>TRBJ1-2|.|TRBV18|.
CASSPDGNYGYTF
TGTGCCAGCTCACCAGACGGGAACTATGGCTACACCTTC
>TRBJ2-7|TRBD1|TRBV10-3|.
CAISENAGGPYEQYF
TGTGCCATCAGTGAGAACGCAGGGGGCCCCTACGAGCAGTACTTC
>TRBJ1-3|.|TRBV11-2|.
CASSPQDWSSGNTIYF
TGTGCCAGCAGCCCACAGGACTGGAGCTCTGGAAACACCATATATTTT
>TRBJ2-2|.|TRBV7-3|once
CASSPRLDANTGELFF
TGTGCCAGCAGCCCCCGGTTGGACGCGAACACCGGGGAGCTGTTTTTT
>TRBJ2-7|.|TRBV27|.
CASSPTRTYEQYF
TGTGCCAGCAGCCCGACTAGGACCTACGAGCAGTACTTC
>TRBJ2-1|TRBD2|TRBV5-1|.
CASRALAEVDEQFF
TGCGCCAGCAGAGCCCTAGCGGAGGTGGATGAGCAGTTCTTC
>TRBJ1-1|.|TRBV19|.
CASSITGSTEAFF
TGTGCCAGTAGTATAACTGGGAGCACTGAAGCTTTCTTT
>TRBJ1-5|.|TRBV2|.
CASSETGRRNQPQHF
TGTGCCAGCAGTGAAACGGGTCGGCGCAATCAGCCCCAGCATTTT
>TRBJ2-2|.|TRBV18|.
CASSPGTYTGELFF
TGTGCCAGCTCACCAGGGACCTACACCGGGGAGCTGTTTTTT
>TRBJ2-5|.|TRBV11-3|.
CASSPRAGVRGLETQYF
TGTGCCAGCAGCCCGCGCGCCGGGGTGCGGGGGCTTGAGACCCAGTACTTC
>TRBJ1-4|TRBD1|TRBV5-1|.
CASSSRTGDYNEKLFF
TGCGCCAGCAGCTCCCGGACAGGCGACTATAATGAAAAACTGTTTTTT
>TRBJ2-5|TRBD2|TRBV11-3|.
CASSLGGGAIQETQYF
TGTGCCAGCAGCTTAGGCGGGGGGGCTATACAAGAGACCCAGTACTTC
>TRBJ2-3|TRBD1|TRBV9|.
CASSVAGGGADTQYF
TGTGCCAGCAGCGTAGCAGGGGGCGGTGCAGATACGCAGTATTTT
>TRBJ2-3|.|TRBV10-1|.
CASSESGLHTQYF
TGCGCCAGCAGTGAGTCTGGACTTCATACGCAGTATTTT
>TRBJ1-6|.|TRBV11-2|.
CASSLPRESSPLHF
TGTGCCAGCAGCTTACCCCGTGAGAGTTCACCCCTCCACTTT
>TRBJ1-3|TRBD1|TRBV10-3|once
CAISGTGEGNTIYF
TGTGCCATCAGCGGGACAGGGGAGGGAAACACCATATATTTT
>TRBJ2-7|.|TRBV7-9|few
CASSSTGRGEQYF
TGTGCCAGCAGCTCCACAGGGAGGGGCGAGCAGTACTTC
>TRBJ1-2|.|TRBV5-4|.
CASSLGLAGDLGGYTF
TGTGCCAGCAGCTTGGGTCTTGCGGGGGACTTAGGTGGCTACACCTTC
>TRBJ1-4|TRBD1|TRBV5-5|.
CASSLIRDRYEKLFF
TGTGCCAGCAGCTTGATCCGGGACAGATATGAAAAACTGTTTTTT
>TRBJ2-2|.|TRBV5-1|.
CASRLTENTGELFF
TGCGCCAGCAGGCTGACAGAAAACACCGGGGAGCTGTTTTTT
>TRBJ1-2|.|TRBV5-8|.
CASSWWGANYGYTF
TGTGCCAGCAGCTGGTGGGGGGCTAACTATGGCTACACCTTC
>TRBJ2-7|.|TRBV27|.
CASSFKGSYEQYF
TGTGCCAGCAGTTTTAAAGGAAGTTACGAGCAGTACTTC
>TRBJ2-1|TRBD2|TRBV11-3|.
CASSEAGGPYNEQFF
TGTGCCAGCAGCGAGGCGGGGGGGCCCTACAATGAGCAGTTCTTC